The T cell receptor beta chain under discussion was sequenced for a study of T-cell memory formation after mild COVID-19 (dated by TCRdb to the early 2020s). Study-wide context: Most TCR sequence clusters were specific to one of the two donors. In a couple of donors, T-cell clones that expanded and contracted after mild COVID-19 were tracked by sequencing TCRalpha and TCRbeta repertoires over time. The cohort comprised two young, previously healthy adult volunteers, one female and one male. Study-wide findings and limitations: Some responding clones were detected in pre-infection memory, which suggested that pre-existing cross-reactive memory T cells had joined the SARS-CoV-2 response. Contracting CD4+ clones were located mainly in the CM and EM memory subsets, whereas CD8+ clones were found to be enriched in EMRA. The study included only a couple of mild cases, and larger cohorts that include severe cases with pre-infection samples were judged to be necessary. SARS-CoV-2 specificity was not confirmed for the second-wave clones peaking on day 37. From day 15 to 85, contracting clones showed balanced CD4/CD8 phenotypes, whereas a second wave of clones that expanded from day 15 to 37 leaned towards CD4+.

PBMCs were isolated by Ficoll-Paque density gradient centrifugation. This clonotype was counted a few times. Its antigen is not yet known. One base away there is no much larger clone; base qualities are not given. The CDR3 spans 14 residues, from the cysteine through the phenylalanine. This entry keeps only the CDR3 DNA: 42 bases, framed from base 1. Based on the germline V gene, the CDR1 and CDR2 sequences are SGDLS and YYNGEE. V is clipped by 3 bases and J by 5 bases, and the sequence between their germline boundaries is 14 bases long. The run used an Illumina NovaSeq 6000. cDNA libraries for TCRalpha and TCRbeta were prepared by 5'RACE using constant-segment primers, with sample barcodes and unique molecular identifiers added. Trizol reagent was used to extract RNA from every sample. Amplification of the libraries took two PCR steps, and the second step added a second sample barcode plus Illumina TruSeq adapters. Sequencing of libraries was performed on an Illumina NovaSeq with 2 x 150 bp paired-end reads. As for the authors' bioinformatics: With migec v1.2.7, reads were demultiplexed and then collapsed into UMI-guided consensus sequences. Using mixcr v2.1.11, the UMI consensuses were aligned to TRA and TRB V and J templates and assembled into clonotypes. A clonotype was counted as expanded or contracted only when both edgeR and NoisET called the clonotype significant, with the noise models trained on biological replicates. For edgeR calls, a false discovery rate-adjusted p below 0.01 and a log2 fold-change threshold of 1 were applied. PCA with hierarchical clustering of max-normalized trajectories of the 1000 most abundant clonotypes was used as exploratory dynamics analysis. Separately sequenced CD4+ and CD8+ repertoires were used to assign the CD4 or CD8 phenotype of responding clones. The raw public data were reprocessed by TCRdb itself: fastp quality trimming at Q25, MiXCR clonotype calling, in-frame beta chains only. Each entry merges the rows of one CDR3 protein and shows their most common DNA and genes. The V and J calls reflect TCRdb's pipeline rather than the authors' work. This sample has 250,000 to 300,000 distinct CDR3 sequences in its table, and roughly 17% of those were observed once. The ten biggest clones cover roughly 23% of the sample.

The TCR originated in a young man who had mild COVID-19 (a few samples of this study predate the infection). The sample titles of this study are shuffled in the database, so cell type and time point are left out; the donor was told from shared clones. Specimen: PBMCs or a T cell subset sorted from them (not recorded which). The chain is encoded by TRBV9 joined to TRBJ2-5; the D gene identity is not certain. The nucleotides read TGTGCCAGCAGCGCCGGCCCCCTCCGGGAGACCCAGTACTTC. It specifies CASSAGPLRETQYF. With the portions outside the CDR3 filled from the reference TRBV9 and TRBJ2-5 genes, the complete variable region becomes DSGVTQTPKHLITATGQRVTLRCSPRSGDLSVYWYQQSLDQGLQFLIQYYNGEERAKGNILERFSAQQFPDLHSELNLSSLELGDSALYFCASSAGPLRETQYFGPGTRLLVL.